This T cell receptor beta chain was sequenced during a study of blood T cell repertoires in COVID-19. Using immunoSEQ multiplex PCR, the repertoire was profiled, and TCRdb retains in-frame clones only, with some absent. The sample has about 73,000 clones; 60% to 80% are singletons. This CDR3 is 15 amino acids long. CDR1 and CDR2 from the germline V gene are SGHNT and YYREEE (reference sequence). V was cut by 2 bases and J by 5 bases, with 15 bases left in between. Seattle cases were enrolled at active infection and followed longitudinally. This chain joins TRBV5-4 and TRBJ2-3; D possibly corresponds to TRBD2 (5 bases). The source of this sequence is a man aged 65-85 years with COVID-19, enrolled during active disease. Input material: peripheral blood. The CDR3 DNA sequence: TGTGCCAGCAGCTTTTTGGAGGAATCGAGAGATACGCAGTATTTT. It translates to CASSFLEESRDTQYF.